This paragraph covers one TCR beta chain sequence. Its binding antigen is unknown. One base away there is no much larger clone; base qualities are not given. The source of the sample is a study of graft-versus-host responses after intestinal transplantation (dated by TCRdb to 2020 to 2022). A note on the overall study: Multivisceral, liver-intestinal, or isolated intestinal transplants were received by the recipients. Rather than being sequenced by the commercial service, samples from a few later patients were sequenced in-house on an Illumina MiSeq and processed with MiXCR. Alloreactive clones were identified by sequencing pre-transplant mixed lymphocyte reaction products and comparing these products with unstimulated pre-transplant donor and recipient T cells. Every recipient was given anti-thymocyte globulin induction, then maintenance tacrolimus and steroids for about three years. Graft-versus-host and host-versus-graft alloreactive T cell clones were tracked in the graft, circulation and bone marrow after intestinal transplantation using bulk TCR-beta CDR3 sequencing. A peak of at least 4% donor T cells among recipient peripheral blood mononuclear cells was the definition used for donor T cell macrochimerism. The cohort enrolled 20 to 30 intestinal transplant recipients including one retransplant, and a few patients lacking pretransplant specimens were excluded.

General study outcomes and caveats: Peak levels of circulating GvH clones were associated with declines in HvG clones early after transplant. Conclusions were limited by the relatively low number and heterogeneity of intestinal transplant patients. GvH clones were detected in recipient bone marrow, and some of these GvH clones were observed earlier in ileal mucosa or blood, consistent with an intestinal mucosal origin. High GvH to HvG T cell clonal ratios were observed in the allografts of patients with donor T cell macrochimerism.

Libraries came from the immunoSEQ multiplex PCR assay. In most patients, genomic DNA was isolated using the Qiagen DNeasy Blood and Tissue Kit and sent frozen to Adaptive Biotechnologies for TCR sequencing. High-throughput TCR-beta CDR3 sequencing of genomic DNA from most patients was performed by Adaptive Biotechnologies. In the authors' own workflow: Adaptive's ImmunoSEQ software was the source of the TCR sequencing data for 15 to 20 patients, while a few other patients were processed with MiXCR and VDJtools. CD4 versus CD8 sorting errors were corrected by removing sequences found in both subsets at a frequency ratio below 5:1. CDR3 nucleotide sequences shared by donor and recipient were removed because the origin of these sequences could not be assigned. To be classed as alloreactive, a clone needed at least 2-fold expansion over unstimulated cells and a minimum CFSE-low frequency of 0.002% (template counts) or 0.001% (read counts). A clone was considered mappable if detected in the sequenced pre-transplant spleen, lymph node, or MLR CFSE-low populations of the donor or recipient. Cumulative frequency of alloreactive clones was calculated as a percentage of all sequences weighted by copy number. Imported from immuneACCESS, the table was reduced by TCRdb to in-frame sequences with V and J called. These copies leave out some clones; in studies compared against another copy, an unresolved V gene accounts for under half, and the cause of the remainder is not known. That table is the source of V, J and clone size, and D and trimming were worked out from the DNA. Recorded for this sample are tens of thousands of clones; roughly 87% of them occurred a single time. The ten biggest clones cover roughly 15% of the sample.

The meaning of the sample's time point label: cells obtained before transplantation from donor or recipient. CD3+CD4+ and CD3+CD8+ populations were FACS-sorted from unstimulated pre-transplant donor and recipient cells taken from spleen or lymph nodes. As encoded in the germline V gene (reference sequence), CDR1 is GTSNPN while CDR2 is SVGIG. A distance of 14 bases separates the germline ends of V and J, which lose 2 bases and 7 bases respectively. The CDR3 contains 14 residues, cysteine and phenylalanine counted. Only the CDR3 region is kept as DNA, spanning 42 bases read in frame from base 1. Sequenced here: unstimulated CD8+ T cells sorted from spleen or lymph node cells, sampled before intestinal transplant. This clonotype was sampled from a human donor who received an intestinal transplant. The rearranged chain carries TRBV30 and TRBJ1-4; the D region possibly corresponds to TRBD1 (6 bases align). The CDR3 region reads CAWSSGRGVEKLFF. The nucleotide sequence reads TGTGCCTGGAGTAGTGGCAGGGGTGTTGAAAAACTGTTTTTT. Where the CDR3 stops, the reference TRBV30 and TRBJ1-4 genes take over; the full variable domain is SQTIHQWPATLVQPVGSPLSLECTVEGTSNPNLYWYRQAAGRGLQLLFYSVGIGQISSEVPQNLSASRPQDRQFILSSKKLLLSDSGFYLCAWSSGRGVEKLFFGSGTQLSVL.